This T cell receptor beta chain stems from a study of CD8+ T cells in alopecia areata. Stated treatment: oral pan-JAK inhibitor, 5-10 mg twice daily. This CDR3 is 15 amino acids long. CDR1 and CDR2 from the germline V gene are SGHAT and FQNNGV. With 5 bases clipped from V and 3 bases from J, the junction kept 4 bases outside the gene matches. RNA extraction was followed by reverse transcription into cDNA, which acted as the sequencing template. The method was immunoSEQ multiplex PCR; TCRdb's version includes in-frame clones alone and lacks a portion of them. The table shows about 120,000 clones, with approximately 53% occurring only once.

The TCR comes from a human donor with alopecia areata. The chain carries TRBV11-2 and TRBJ2-3; 11 nucleotides match TRBD2. The sequenced sample was CD4+ T cells sorted from blood, obtained at week 4, from a patient treated with tofacitinib. CDR3 amino acids: CASSVRLAGTDTQYF. The DNA for the CDR3 is TGTGCCAGCAGCGTTCGACTAGCGGGGACAGATACGCAGTATTTT.